Included here is one T cell receptor (beta chain) sequence, with context. This CDR3 has 17 amino acids. Germline assignment: CDR1 MNHEY and CDR2 SMNVEV (reference sequence). The J segment lost 2 bases and the V segment lost 4 bases, leaving 12 bases of the junction unmatched. Regions amplified from RNA transcripts were the TCR beta CDR3 regions. A first-round RT-PCR of the TCR CDR3 used the HTBI primer set. TCRdb used MiXCR to reprocess the multiplex PCR reads, holding one entry per CDR3 protein. The sample includes some 530,000 distinct CDR3 sequences, 22% seen only once; the top ten take roughly 49%. The sample comes from a study of T cells in Graves' hyperthyroidism and ophthalmopathy. Overall study: At the time of initial diagnosis and before any treatment, peripheral blood was collected.

Source material: blood. The TCR sequence derives from a woman aged 65 to 85 with Graves' ophthalmopathy. The chain joins TRBV27 to TRBJ1-1; 8 nucleotides line up with TRBD1. The CDR3 region is CASSSSPGTGKNTEAFF. The CDR3 nucleotides are TGTGCCAGCAGTTCCTCCCCCGGGACAGGCAAAAACACTGAAGCTTTCTTT.